This TCR beta chain was identified in a study of blood T cell repertoires in COVID-19 (dated by TCRdb to 2019 to 2021). About the full investigation: Collaborator samples came from the United States, Italy and Spain and covered acute and convalescent phases of COVID-19. The prospective study material was composed of cDNA or gDNA derived from T cells, B-cell-depleted T cells, or PBMCs. The dataset comprised deeply sampled blood TCRbeta repertoires from subjects exposed to, actively infected with, or recovered from COVID-19. The repertoires were released in a freely available public database intended as a resource for research on the immune response to SARS-CoV-2. The samples were drawn from two sources: the first 160 participants of the ongoing ImmuneRACE study, and over 950 subjects contributed by 6 global collaborators. Sample metadata almost always included a de-identified subject ID, COVID-19 status, age in years and sex. Where available, HLA class I and class II types were taken from metadata supplied by the sample provider and were not determined by assay-based typing. What the study reported, not specific to this receptor: The quantity of clinical and demographic metadata differed by source and by participant and was supplied without curation.

Including the terminal cysteine and phenylalanine, the CDR3 comprises 12 residues. CDR3 DNA only is kept here, 36 bases in frame from base 1. Cut back by 4 bases and 7 bases, the V and J ends lie 8 bases apart. Per the germline V gene (reference sequence), LGHDT is the CDR1 and YNNKEL is the CDR2. Each collaborating institution followed its own protocols to collect whole blood in K2EDTA tubes. For TCRbeta analysis, collaborators shipped samples as frozen whole blood, isolated PBMCs, or DNA extracted from either of those sample types. As to this clone: Its antigen is currently not known. No clone much larger than this one lies a single base away; base qualities are absent.

TCRbeta CDR3 regions were amplified from genomic DNA using the immunoSEQ Assay, a bias-controlled multiplex PCR. Concerning the study's data processing: The number of nucleated cells in each sample was estimated from the amplification of reference gene primers within the assay. Sequence reads were collapsed and filtered to measure the absolute abundance of every unique TCRbeta CDR3 rearrangement. For each sample, productive Simpson clonality was calculated as the square root of Simpson's diversity index over productive rearrangements. TCRdb retrieved this table from immuneACCESS and kept in-frame rearrangements only. Not all clones are present; in checked studies, unresolved V genes account for under half, and no reason is known for the remainder. D and trimming come from the DNA, and the V and J calls and clone size come from that table. The sample table lists about 150,000 clones, 85% to 90% of them with a count of one. The ten largest clones represent about 2.5% of the sample.

Sequenced sample: peripheral blood. The chain uses TRBV3-1 (or the pseudogene TRBV3-2) and TRBJ1-3; no confident D gene assignment can be made. This receptor was identified in a middle-aged man with active COVID-19. The DNA sequence is as follows: TGTGCCAGCAGCCCGGGAGGGAACACCATATATTTT. The translation is CASSPGGNTIYF.